This TCR beta chain originates from a study of cytomegalovirus exposure and HLA in healthy donors. Study observations and caveats: Reports indicate that TCR beta sequences accurately predicted the HLA-A and HLA-B alleles of most subjects. Indistinguishable V segments such as TRBV6-2 and TRBV6-3 were excluded.

Primers for the PCR totalled 60 Vbeta and 13 Jbeta. Data came from immunoSEQ multiplex PCR; TCRdb stores just in-frame clones and leaves some out. The record lists 60,000 to 80,000 clones, of which the ten most abundant hold about 0.76%. Germline V CDR1 and CDR2: MGHRA, YSYEKL. The CDR3 spans 15 residues. With regard to this clone: The antigen remains unidentified. The germline gene is not matched at one end of the junction; a read error may be the cause. Other DNA sequences of this sample code for an identical CDR3.

Nominally healthy donors were sampled, though unrecorded immune exposures were likely. The source material was PBMCs. This chain connects TRBV4-1 to TRBJ1-6; D possibly corresponds to TRBD1 (6 bases). The sequence derives from a boy younger than 18 in good health and CMV-seronegative. CDR3 residues: CASSQEQGHNSPLHF. The CDR3 DNA is TGCGCCAGCAGCCAAGAACAGGGACATAATTCACCCCTACACTTT.